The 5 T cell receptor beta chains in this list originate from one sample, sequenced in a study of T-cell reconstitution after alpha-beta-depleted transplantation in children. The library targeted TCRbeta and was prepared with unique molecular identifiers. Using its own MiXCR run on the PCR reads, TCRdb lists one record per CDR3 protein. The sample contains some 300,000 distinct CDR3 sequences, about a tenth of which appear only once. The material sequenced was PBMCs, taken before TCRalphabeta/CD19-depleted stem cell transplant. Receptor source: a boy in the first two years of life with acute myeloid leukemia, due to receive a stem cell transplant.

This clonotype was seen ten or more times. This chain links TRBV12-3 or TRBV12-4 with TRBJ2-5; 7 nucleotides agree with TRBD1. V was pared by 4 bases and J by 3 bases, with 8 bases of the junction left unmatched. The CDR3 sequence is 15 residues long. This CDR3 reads CASSWGTEAKETQYF. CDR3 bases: TGTGCCAGCAGTTGGGGGACAGAGGCGAAAGAGACCCAGTACTTC.

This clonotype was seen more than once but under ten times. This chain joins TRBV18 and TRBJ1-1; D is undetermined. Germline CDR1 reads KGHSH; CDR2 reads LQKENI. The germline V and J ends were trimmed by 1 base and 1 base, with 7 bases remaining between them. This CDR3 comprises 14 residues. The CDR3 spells CASSPQGPNTEAFF. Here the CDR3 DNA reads TGTGCCAGCTCACCACAGGGCCCGAACACTGAAGCTTTCTTT.

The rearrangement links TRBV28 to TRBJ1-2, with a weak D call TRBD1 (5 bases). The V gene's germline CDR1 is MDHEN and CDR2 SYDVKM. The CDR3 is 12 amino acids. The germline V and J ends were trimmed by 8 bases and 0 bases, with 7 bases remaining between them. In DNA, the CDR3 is TGTGCCAGCGAGGGGACTAACTATGGCTACACCTTC. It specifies CASEGTNYGYTF.

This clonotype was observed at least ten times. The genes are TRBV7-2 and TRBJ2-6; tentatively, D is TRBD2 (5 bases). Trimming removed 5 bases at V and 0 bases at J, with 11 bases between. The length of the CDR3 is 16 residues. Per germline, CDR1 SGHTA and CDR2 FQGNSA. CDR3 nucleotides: TGTGCCAGCAGCGCAGGACTGTACTCTGGGGCCAACGTCCTGACTTTC. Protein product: CASSAGLYSGANVLTF. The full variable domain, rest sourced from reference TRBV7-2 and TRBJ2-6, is GAGVSQSPSNKVTEKGKDVELRCDPISGHTALYWYRQSLGQGLEFLIYFQGNSAPDKSGLPSDRFSAERTGGSVSTLTIQRTQQEDSAVYLCASSAGLYSGANVLTFGAGSRLTVL.

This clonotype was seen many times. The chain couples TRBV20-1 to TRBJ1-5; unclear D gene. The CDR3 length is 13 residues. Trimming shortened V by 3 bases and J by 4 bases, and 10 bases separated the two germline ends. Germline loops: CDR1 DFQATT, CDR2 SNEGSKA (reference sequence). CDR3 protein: CSASSGMNQPQHF. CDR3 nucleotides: TGCAGTGCTAGTTCCGGGATGAATCAGCCCCAGCATTTT.